The 15 T cell receptor beta chains below were found in one sample sequenced in a study of blood T cell repertoires in COVID-19. The repertoire was sequenced with immunoSEQ multiplex PCR; TCRdb's copy has only in-frame clones and lacks some. The table lists some 52,000 clones, 85% to 90% of them singletons. Sequenced sample: peripheral blood. Receptors were obtained from a human donor in a cohort sampled during active COVID-19.

The J gene is TRBJ1-1, the V gene TRBV12-2. TRBV12-2 represents a pseudogene. The CDR3 loop spans 13 amino acids. The CDR3 loop reads CASRLDLGRKAFF. The CDR3 DNA sequence: TGTGCAAGTCGCTTAGATTTGGGGAGGAAAGCTTTCTTT.

V and J are TRBV7-9 and TRBJ2-7, with D perhaps TRBD1 (5 bases). Germline V gives CDR1 SEHNR, CDR2 FQNEAQ (reference sequence). V lost 3 bases to trimming and J lost 4 bases, with 10 bases between them. There are 13 residues in the CDR3. CDR3 residues: CASSFRGNYEQYF. For the CDR3, the DNA is TGTGCCAGCAGCTTTAGGGGAAATTACGAGCAGTACTTC.

The J gene is TRBJ2-1, the V gene TRBV5-1, with D possibly matching TRBD2 (6 bases). V was cut by 1 base and J by 10 bases, with 21 bases left in between. CDR3 size: 16 residues. Germline CDR1 is SGHRS and CDR2 is YFSETQ. The CDR3 sequence: CASSLRFGGTPGEQFF. DNA for the CDR3: TGCGCCAGCAGCTTGAGATTCGGAGGGACCCCCGGGGAGCAGTTCTTC.

This clone was counted a single time. This sequence joins TRBV27 and TRBJ1-4; 11 bases align to TRBD1. The CDR3 has 19 amino acids. Germline assignment: CDR1 MNHEY and CDR2 SMNVEV (reference sequence). V lost 5 bases and J lost 2; bases outside the gene matches: 13. For the CDR3, the DNA is TGTGCCAGCAGTAGAGGACAGGGGGCGCAATTCGGCACTAATGAAAAACTGTTTTTT. This sequence encodes CASSRGQGAQFGTNEKLFF.

The chain links TRBV14 to TRBJ2-1; possibly TRBD2 for D (5 bases). V was trimmed by 4 bases and J by 6 bases, leaving 16 bases between them. CDR1 is SGHDN, CDR2 FVKESK, per germline. The CDR3 length is 15 residues. DNA for the CDR3: TGTGCCAGCAGCCGTCAGATGGGGAGCGGCAATGAGCAGTTCTTC. Its protein is CASSRQMGSGNEQFF.

CDR3: CASSIERGSLSGEQFF. In DNA, the CDR3 is TGTGCCAGTAGTATAGAACGGGGGTCCCTTTCGGGTGAGCAGTTCTTC. The chain has TRBV19 and TRBJ2-1; perhaps TRBD2 as D (6 bases). The ends were cut back, 0 bases at V and 9 bases at J, with 18 bases in the middle. CDR3 length equals 16 residues. Looked up from germline, CDR1 is LNHDA and CDR2 is SQIVND (reference sequence).

The rearrangement links TRBV5-1 to TRBJ2-5; maybe TRBD2 (6 bases). V was pared by 5 bases and J by 6 bases, with 14 bases between. This CDR3 is built from 13 residues. Germline V gives CDR1 SGHRS, CDR2 YFSETQ. DNA of the CDR3: TGCGCCAGCAGTTCCCGGGCGGGAAAGACCCAGTACTTC. Its protein product is CASSSRAGKTQYF.

The CDR3 sequence: CASSPLTAQGNTQYF. CDR3 DNA: TGTGCCAGCTCACCACTGACGGCCCAGGGAAATACGCAGTATTTT. The V and J genes are TRBV18 and TRBJ2-3; D perhaps matches TRBD1 (5 bases). Germline V gene lookup returns CDR1 KGHSH and CDR2 LQKENI. Trimming removed 1 base from V and 7 bases from J, with 15 bases in between. The length of the CDR3 is 15 residues.

V gene TRBV4-2 combines with J gene TRBJ2-1; unclear D gene. CDR3 length: 16 residues. From germline, CDR1 is LGHNA and CDR2 YNFKEQ. The V end was cut by 1 base, the J end by 0 bases, with 10 bases between. In DNA, the CDR3 is TGTGCCAGCAGCCAAGCGTCCTCTAGCTCCTACAATGAGCAGTTCTTC. Amino acid sequence: CASSQASSSSYNEQFF.

This chain connects TRBV24-1 to TRBJ2-7, with 9 bases fitting TRBD1. Germline loops: CDR1 KGHDR, CDR2 SFDVKD. The CDR3 runs 14 residues. V gave up 6 bases and J gave up 1 base; unmatched junction bases: 3. Here the CDR3 DNA reads TGTGCCACCAGTTCGGGACAGGGATCCTACGAGCAGTACTTC. Its protein product is CATSSGQGSYEQYF.

The chain joins TRBV10-1 to TRBJ2-7; D gene ambiguous. Germline CDR1 reads WNHNN; CDR2 reads SYGVQD (reference sequence). This CDR3 region has 12 residues. V gave up 0 bases and J gave up 4 bases, with 4 bases separating them. As DNA, the CDR3 is TGCGCCAGCAGTGAGTCGAGATACGAGCAGTACTTC. Encoded protein: CASSESRYEQYF.

This sequence joins TRBV24-1 and TRBJ2-5; 11 nucleotides align to TRBD2. Germline lookup yields CDR1 KGHDR and CDR2 SFDVKD. Trimming removed 5 bases from V and 2 bases from J; junction bases left unmatched: 6. The length of the CDR3 is 16 residues. CDR3 bases: TGTGCCACCAGTGTCCTTAGCGGGAGGGGACAAGAGACCCAGTACTTC. Its translation: CATSVLSGRGQETQYF.

This clone appeared once. The J gene is TRBJ1-2, the V gene TRBV2; D unclear. The CDR3 covers 15 residues. From germline, CDR1 is SNHLY and CDR2 FYNNEI. V lost 8 bases and J 2 bases, leaving 18 bases between the germline ends. The CDR3 DNA sequence: TGTGCCAGCGGCCGGAATACGGACTTAAACTATGGCTACACCTTC. This translates into CASGRNTDLNYGYTF.

The chain employs TRBV4-1 and TRBJ2-3; 12 bases are a match to TRBD2. The trim removed 0 bases at V and 4 bases at J, leaving 5 bases unmatched. The CDR3 totals 17 residues. Germline V gene lookup returns CDR1 MGHRA and CDR2 YSYEKL. The CDR3 region has the DNA TGCGCCAGCAGCCAAGATTCCCCTAGCGGGGGGGCAGATACGCAGTATTTT. Protein sequence: CASSQDSPSGGADTQYF.

This clone occurred once. The rearrangement links TRBV6-5 to TRBJ2-5, with D hard to call. The V gene's germline CDR1 is MNHEY and CDR2 SVGAGI. The ends were cut back, 4 bases at V and 2 bases at J, with 8 bases in the middle. This CDR3 has 13 amino acids. This CDR3 reads CASSWRLQETQYF. The CDR3 nucleotides read TGTGCCAGCAGTTGGCGGTTACAAGAGACCCAGTACTTC.